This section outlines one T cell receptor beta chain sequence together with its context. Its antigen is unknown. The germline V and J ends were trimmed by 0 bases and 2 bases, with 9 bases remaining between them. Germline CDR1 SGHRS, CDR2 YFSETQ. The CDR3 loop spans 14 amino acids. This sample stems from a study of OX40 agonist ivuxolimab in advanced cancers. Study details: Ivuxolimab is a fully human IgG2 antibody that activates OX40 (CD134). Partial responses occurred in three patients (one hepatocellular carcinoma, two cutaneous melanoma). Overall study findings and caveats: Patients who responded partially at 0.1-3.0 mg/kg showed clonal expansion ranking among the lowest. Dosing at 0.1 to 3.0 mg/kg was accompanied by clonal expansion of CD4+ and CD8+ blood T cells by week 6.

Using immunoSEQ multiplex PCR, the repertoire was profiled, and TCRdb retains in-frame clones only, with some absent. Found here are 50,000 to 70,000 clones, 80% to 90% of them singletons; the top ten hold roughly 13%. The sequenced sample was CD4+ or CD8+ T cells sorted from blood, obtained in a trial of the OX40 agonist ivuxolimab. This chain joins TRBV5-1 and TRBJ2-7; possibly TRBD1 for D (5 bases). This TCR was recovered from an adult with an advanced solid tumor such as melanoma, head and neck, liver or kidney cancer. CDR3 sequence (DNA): TGCGCCAGCAGCTTGGTGGCAGGGACCTACGAGCAGTACTTC. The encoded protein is CASSLVAGTYEQYF.